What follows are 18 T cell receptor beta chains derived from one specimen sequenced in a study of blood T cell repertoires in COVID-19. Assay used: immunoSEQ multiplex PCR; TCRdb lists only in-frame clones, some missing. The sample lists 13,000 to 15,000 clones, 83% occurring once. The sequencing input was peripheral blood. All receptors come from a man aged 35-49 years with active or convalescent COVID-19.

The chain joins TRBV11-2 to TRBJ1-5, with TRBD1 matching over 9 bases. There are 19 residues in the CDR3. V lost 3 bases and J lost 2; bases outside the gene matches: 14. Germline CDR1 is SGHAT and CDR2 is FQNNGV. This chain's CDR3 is CASSFLVGGDRVCNQPQHF. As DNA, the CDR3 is TGTGCCAGCAGCTTCCTAGTTGGGGGGGACAGGGTATGCAATCAGCCCCAGCATTTT.

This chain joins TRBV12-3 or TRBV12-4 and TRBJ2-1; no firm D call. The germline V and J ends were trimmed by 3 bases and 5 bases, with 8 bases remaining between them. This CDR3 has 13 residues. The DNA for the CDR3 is TGTGCCAGCAGTTTCTCTCGCGACAATGAGCAGTTCTTC. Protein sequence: CASSFSRDNEQFF.

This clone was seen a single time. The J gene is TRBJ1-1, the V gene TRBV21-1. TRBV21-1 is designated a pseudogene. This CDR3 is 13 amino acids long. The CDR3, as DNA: TGTGCCAGCAGCAAAACCAAAGGTGGGAGGGCTTTCTTT. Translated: CASSKTKGGRAFF.

The chain's CDR3 is CASANRGLWGYTF. DNA of the CDR3: TGTGCCAGTGCGAACAGGGGGCTGTGGGGCTACACCTTC. V usage is TRBV19 and J usage is TRBJ1-2, with 9 bases identical to TRBD1. Germline V gene data show CDR1 as LNHDA and CDR2 as SQIVND (reference sequence). Trimming at V came to 8 bases and at J to 8 bases, leaving 9 bases not matched to a gene. The CDR3 totals 13 residues.

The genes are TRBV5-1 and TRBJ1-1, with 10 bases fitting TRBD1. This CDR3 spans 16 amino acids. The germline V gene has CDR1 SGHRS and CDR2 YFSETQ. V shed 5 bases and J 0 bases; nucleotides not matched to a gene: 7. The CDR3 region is CASSWDRGKVNTEAFF. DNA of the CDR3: TGCGCCAGCAGTTGGGACAGGGGAAAGGTGAACACTGAAGCTTTCTTT.

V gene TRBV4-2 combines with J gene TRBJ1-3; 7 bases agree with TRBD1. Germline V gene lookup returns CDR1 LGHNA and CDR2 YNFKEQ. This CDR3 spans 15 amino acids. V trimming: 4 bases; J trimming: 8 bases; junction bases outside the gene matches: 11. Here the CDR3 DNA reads TGTGCCAGCAGCCCAAGTGCCGGGACAGCAGACACCATATATTTT. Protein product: CASSPSAGTADTIYF.

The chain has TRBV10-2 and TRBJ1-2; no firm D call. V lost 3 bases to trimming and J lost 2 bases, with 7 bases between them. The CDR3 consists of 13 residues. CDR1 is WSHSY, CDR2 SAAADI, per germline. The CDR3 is CASSDTANYGYTF. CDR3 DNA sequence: TGCGCCAGCAGTGACACAGCAAACTATGGCTACACCTTC.

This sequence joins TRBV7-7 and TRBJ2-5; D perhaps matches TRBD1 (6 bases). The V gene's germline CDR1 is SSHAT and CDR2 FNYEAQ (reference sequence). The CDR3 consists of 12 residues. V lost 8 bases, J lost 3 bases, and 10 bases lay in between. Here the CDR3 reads CASEGVEETQYF. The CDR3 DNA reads TGTGCCAGCGAGGGGGTGGAAGAGACCCAGTACTTC.

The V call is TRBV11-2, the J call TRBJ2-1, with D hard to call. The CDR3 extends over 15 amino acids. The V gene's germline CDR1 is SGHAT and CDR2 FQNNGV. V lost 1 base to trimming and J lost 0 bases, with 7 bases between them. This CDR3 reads CASSLGGSSYNEQFF. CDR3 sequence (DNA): TGTGCCAGCAGCTTAGGCGGAAGCTCCTACAATGAGCAGTTCTTC.

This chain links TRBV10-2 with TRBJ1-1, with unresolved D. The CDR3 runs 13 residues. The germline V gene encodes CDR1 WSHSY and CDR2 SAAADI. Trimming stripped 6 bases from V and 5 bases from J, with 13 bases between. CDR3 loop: CASSFGEGTEAFF. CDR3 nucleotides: TGCGCCAGCAGCTTCGGGGAGGGTACTGAAGCTTTCTTT.

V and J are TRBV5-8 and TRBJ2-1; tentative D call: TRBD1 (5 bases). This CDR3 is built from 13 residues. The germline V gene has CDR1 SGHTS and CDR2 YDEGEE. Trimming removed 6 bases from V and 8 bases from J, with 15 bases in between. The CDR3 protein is CASTEYRGDEQFF. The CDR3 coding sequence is TGTGCCAGCACTGAATATAGGGGTGATGAGCAGTTCTTC.

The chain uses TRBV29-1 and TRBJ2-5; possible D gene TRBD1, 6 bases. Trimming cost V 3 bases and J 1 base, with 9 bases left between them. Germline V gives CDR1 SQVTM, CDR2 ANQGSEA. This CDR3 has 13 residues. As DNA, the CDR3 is TGCAGCGTTGACAGGACAGCCCAAGAGACCCAGTACTTC. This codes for CSVDRTAQETQYF.

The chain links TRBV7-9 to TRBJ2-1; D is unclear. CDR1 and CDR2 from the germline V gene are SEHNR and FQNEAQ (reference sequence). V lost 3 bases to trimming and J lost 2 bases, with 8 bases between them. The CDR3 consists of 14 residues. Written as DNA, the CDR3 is TGTGCCAGCAGCTTTGGAGTAACCTACAATGAGCAGTTCTTC. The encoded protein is CASSFGVTYNEQFF.

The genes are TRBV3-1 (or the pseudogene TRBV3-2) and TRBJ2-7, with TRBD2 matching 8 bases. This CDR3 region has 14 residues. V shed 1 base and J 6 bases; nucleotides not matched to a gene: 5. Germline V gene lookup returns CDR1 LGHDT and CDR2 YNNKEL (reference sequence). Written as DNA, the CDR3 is TGTGCCAGCAGCCAAGGAGCGGGGGACGCCGAGCAGTACTTC. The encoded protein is CASSQGAGDAEQYF.

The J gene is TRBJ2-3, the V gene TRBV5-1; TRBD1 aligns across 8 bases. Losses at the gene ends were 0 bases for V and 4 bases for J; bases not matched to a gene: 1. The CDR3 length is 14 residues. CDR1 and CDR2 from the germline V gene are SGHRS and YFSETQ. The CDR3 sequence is CASSLGQGSDTQYF. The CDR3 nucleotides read TGCGCCAGCAGCTTGGGACAGGGGTCAGATACGCAGTATTTT. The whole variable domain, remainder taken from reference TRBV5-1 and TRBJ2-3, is KAGVTQTPRYLIKTRGQQVTLSCSPISGHRSVSWYQQTPGQGLQFLFEYFSETQRNKGNFPGRFSGRQFSNSRSEMNVSTLELGDSALYLCASSLGQGSDTQYFGPGTRLTVL.

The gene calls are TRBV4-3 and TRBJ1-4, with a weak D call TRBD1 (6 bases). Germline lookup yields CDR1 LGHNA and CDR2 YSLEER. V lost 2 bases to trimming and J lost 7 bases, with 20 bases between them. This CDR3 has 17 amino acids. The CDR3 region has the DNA TGCGCCAGCAGCCAATACTCCTCACAGGGTGGTGGTGAAAAACTGTTTTTT. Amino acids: CASSQYSSQGGGEKLFF.

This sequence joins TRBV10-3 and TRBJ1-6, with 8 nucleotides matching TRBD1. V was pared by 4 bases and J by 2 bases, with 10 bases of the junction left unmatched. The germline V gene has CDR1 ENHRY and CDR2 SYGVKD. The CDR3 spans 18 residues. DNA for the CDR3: TGTGCCATCAGTGTATCGGGACAGGAGAGTACCTATAATTCACCCCTCCACTTT. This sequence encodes CAISVSGQESTYNSPLHF.

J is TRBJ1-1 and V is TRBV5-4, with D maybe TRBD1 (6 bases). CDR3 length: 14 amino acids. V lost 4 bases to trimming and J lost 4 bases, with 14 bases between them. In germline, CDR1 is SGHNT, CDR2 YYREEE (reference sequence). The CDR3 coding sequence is TGTGCCAGCAGCGTTAAGGGGGACGGCACTGAAGCTTTCTTT. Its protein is CASSVKGDGTEAFF.